Presented here are 17 T cell receptor beta chains from one specimen sequenced in a study of blood T cell repertoires in COVID-19. The table came from immunoSEQ multiplex PCR; TCRdb's copy has only in-frame clones and leaves some out. This table holds about 280,000 clones, 75% to 90% found once. The sequencing sample was made of peripheral blood. The receptors derive from a woman in her fifties or sixties who had recovered from COVID-19.

The chain couples TRBV11-2 to TRBJ2-6; TRBD1 matches 7 bases. The ends lost 8 bases at V and 0 bases at J; junction bases unmatched: 7. The CDR3 length is 16 residues. CDR1 and CDR2 (germline): SGHAT, FQNNGV. CDR3 amino acids: CASPTYRGSGANVLTF. The CDR3, as DNA: TGTGCCAGCCCCACTTACAGGGGCTCTGGGGCCAACGTCCTGACTTTC.

The rearrangement uses TRBV21-1 and TRBJ1-5; the table's D call TRBD1 went unverified against the DNA. TRBV21-1 counts as a pseudogene. CDR3 length equals 16 residues. CDR3 amino acids: CASSKSKGQGNQPQHF. The CDR3 nucleotides read TGTGCCAGCAGCAAATCAAAGGGACAGGGTAATCAGCCCCAGCATTTT.

The chain is built from TRBV4-3 and TRBJ1-2, with a weak D call TRBD1 (5 bases). The V end was cut by 0 bases, the J end by 14 bases, with 13 bases between. This CDR3 is built from 12 residues. CDR1 is LGHNA, CDR2 YSLEER, per germline. The CDR3 here is CASSQDAGSPTF. The CDR3 coding sequence is TGCGCCAGCAGCCAAGACGCAGGGTCCCCTACCTTC.

The rearrangement links TRBV9 to TRBJ1-2; the D is unclear. Germline V CDR1 and CDR2: SGDLS, YYNGEE. This CDR3 has 16 residues. V was pared by 0 bases and J by 5 bases, with 17 bases between. The CDR3 loop is CASSVAPGGEEYGYTF. DNA for the CDR3: TGTGCCAGCAGCGTAGCCCCGGGCGGGGAGGAATATGGCTACACCTTC.

This chain uses TRBV9 with TRBJ2-3; TRBD1 is a possible D gene (5 bases). The CDR3 spans 16 residues. Per germline, CDR1 SGDLS and CDR2 YYNGEE. Trimming took off 1 base at V and 0 bases at J, with 12 bases between the two ends. DNA of the CDR3: TGTGCCAGCAGCGTACGAACAGGCGCTAGCACAGATACGCAGTATTTT. It yields the protein CASSVRTGASTDTQYF. Based on the CDR3 plus reference TRBV9 and TRBJ2-3, the full variable domain is DSGVTQTPKHLITATGQRVTLRCSPRSGDLSVYWYQQSLDQGLQFLIQYYNGEERAKGNILERFSAQQFPDLHSELNLSSLELGDSALYFCASSVRTGASTDTQYFGPGTRLTVL.

CDR3 region: CASSQEGVVQGVPLQYF. The CDR3 DNA is TGTGCCAGCAGCCAAGAGGGGGTGGTACAGGGGGTTCCATTACAGTACTTC. This chain joins TRBV3-1 (or the pseudogene TRBV3-2) and TRBJ2-7; 8 nucleotides match TRBD1. The J segment lost 10 bases and the V segment lost 0 bases, leaving 17 bases of the junction unmatched. In germline, CDR1 is LGHDT, CDR2 YNNKEL (reference sequence). This CDR3 region has 17 residues.

V gene TRBV4-2 combines with J gene TRBJ1-1; 8 positions match TRBD1. Germline V gene lookup returns CDR1 LGHNA and CDR2 YNFKEQ. V lost 3 bases to trimming and J lost 6 bases; unmatched junction nucleotides: 6. The length of the CDR3 is 14 residues. The CDR3: CASSHGTGGAEAFF. The CDR3 DNA reads as TGTGCCAGCAGCCACGGAACAGGGGGGGCTGAAGCTTTCTTT.

The chain is built from TRBV20-1 and TRBJ1-1; D ambiguous. The germline CDR1 and CDR2 sequences are DFQATT and SNEGSKA (reference sequence). CDR3 length: 11 residues. V was cut by 0 bases and J by 9 bases, with 8 bases left in between. CDR3 sequence (DNA): TGCAGTGCTAGAGATCCGGGGAAAGCTTTCTTT. This sequence encodes CSARDPGKAFF.

This clone was observed a few times. The chain combines TRBV10-2 with TRBJ2-7; TRBD1 is a possible D gene (6 bases). The CDR3 is made up of 12 amino acids. Between the trimmed V and J ends, which lost 8 bases and 1 base, there was a span of 9 bases. Germline lookup yields CDR1 WSHSY and CDR2 SAAADI. Here the CDR3 reads CASATGSYEQYF. CDR3 DNA sequence: TGCGCCAGCGCGACAGGTTCCTACGAGCAGTACTTC.

This chain connects TRBV11-2 to TRBJ2-2; TRBD2 is a possible D gene (6 bases). The CDR3 extends over 18 amino acids. CDR1 is SGHAT and CDR2 is FQNNGV in the germline V gene. Trimming left V 0 bases short and J 0 bases short, with 14 bases between. CDR3 bases: TGTGCCAGCAGCTTAGATGAGGGGACTCTTCCGAACACCGGGGAGCTGTTTTTT. This translates into CASSLDEGTLPNTGELFF.

The chain joins TRBV10-3 to TRBJ1-5; 7 bases are shared with TRBD1. This CDR3 has 14 amino acids. The V segment lost 10 bases and the J segment 4 bases; nucleotides outside the gene matches: 10. CDR1 is ENHRY, CDR2 SYGVKD, per germline. DNA for the CDR3: TGTGCCACCCGGACAGGAGGCCAGAATCAGCCCCAGCATTTT. It specifies CATRTGGQNQPQHF.

The genes are TRBV6-2 or TRBV6-3 and TRBJ1-5, with D maybe TRBD1 (5 bases). V shed 6 bases and J shed 0 bases, with 15 bases lying between them. CDR3 size: 16 residues. Germline CDR1 MNHEY, CDR2 SVGEGT. DNA of the CDR3: TGTGCCAGCAGCCCAATGGGGCAGAATAGCAATCAGCCCCAGCATTTT. Protein product: CASSPMGQNSNQPQHF.

The chain is built from TRBV5-4 and TRBJ1-6, with a weak D call TRBD1 (6 bases). Germline V gene sequence: CDR1 SGHNT, CDR2 YYREEE (reference sequence). The V gene lost 4 bases and the J gene lost 8 bases, with 16 bases spanning the gap. The CDR3 loop spans 15 amino acids. CDR3 sequence reads: CASSRVRGGDSPLHF. In DNA, the CDR3 is TGTGCCAGCAGCAGGGTTAGGGGGGGAGATTCACCCCTCCACTTT.

V gene TRBV11-2 combines with J gene TRBJ2-7, with D possibly matching TRBD2 (5 bases). This CDR3 contains 13 residues. Trimming removed 5 bases at V and 4 bases at J, with 12 bases between. Germline lookup yields CDR1 SGHAT and CDR2 FQNNGV. CDR3 residues: CASSLGLNYEQYF. The CDR3 bases are TGTGCCAGCAGCCTCGGACTGAATTACGAGCAGTACTTC.

V is TRBV12-3 or TRBV12-4 and J is TRBJ1-2; the D gene is possibly TRBD1 (5 bases). Trimming left V 10 bases short and J 8 bases short, with 20 bases between. CDR3 size: 13 residues. CDR3 region: CATAKEGILGYTF. CDR3 in DNA: TGTGCCACCGCGAAGGAGGGGATATTAGGCTACACCTTC.

The CDR3 protein is CASSRQQGISYEQYF. The CDR3 DNA is TGTGCCAGCAGCAGGCAACAGGGTATCTCCTACGAGCAGTACTTC. The chain employs TRBV11-1 and TRBJ2-7; D might be TRBD1 (6 bases). CDR1 and CDR2 (germline): SGHAT, FQDESV (reference sequence). V lost 5 bases and J lost 0, with 14 bases in between. This CDR3 contains 15 residues.

The sample holds one count of this clone. The rearrangement joins TRBV29-1 to TRBJ1-3; the D is unclear. There are 13 residues in the CDR3. Trimming shortened V by 0 bases and J by 0 bases, and 3 bases separated the two germline ends. CDR1 is SQVTM, CDR2 ANQGSEA, per germline. The CDR3 sequence is CSVEDGSGNTIYF. The CDR3 region has the DNA TGCAGCGTTGAAGACGGCTCTGGAAACACCATATATTTT.